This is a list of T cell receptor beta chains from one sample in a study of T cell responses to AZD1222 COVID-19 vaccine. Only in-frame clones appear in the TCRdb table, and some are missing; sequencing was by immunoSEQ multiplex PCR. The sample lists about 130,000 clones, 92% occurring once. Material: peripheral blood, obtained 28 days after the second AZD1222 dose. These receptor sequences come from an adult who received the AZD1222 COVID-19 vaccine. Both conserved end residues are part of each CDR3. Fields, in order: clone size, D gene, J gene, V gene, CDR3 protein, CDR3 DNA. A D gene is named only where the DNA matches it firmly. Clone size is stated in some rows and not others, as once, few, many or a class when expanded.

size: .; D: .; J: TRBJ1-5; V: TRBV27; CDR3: CASSLWQPSNQPQHF; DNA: TGTGCCAGCAGTTTATGGCAGCCTAGCAATCAGCCCCAGCATTTT
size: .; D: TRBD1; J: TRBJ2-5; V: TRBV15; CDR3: CATSPRTGKQETQYF; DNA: TGTGCCACCAGCCCGCGGACAGGGAAACAAGAGACCCAGTACTTC
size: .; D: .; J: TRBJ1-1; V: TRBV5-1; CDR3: CAIQPRDKMAFF; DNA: TGCGCCATCCAACCCCGGGACAAGATGGCTTTCTTT
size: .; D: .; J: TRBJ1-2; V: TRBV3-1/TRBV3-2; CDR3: CASSQVSAYGYTF; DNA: TGTGCCAGCAGCCAAGTCTCAGCTTATGGCTACACCTTC
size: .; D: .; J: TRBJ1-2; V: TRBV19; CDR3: CASSLGSFYGYTF; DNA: TGTGCCAGTAGTCTGGGTTCCTTCTATGGCTACACCTTC
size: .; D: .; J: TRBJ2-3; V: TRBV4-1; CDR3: CASSQEAWGTDTQYF; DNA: TGCGCCAGCAGCCAAGAGGCATGGGGCACAGATACGCAGTATTTT
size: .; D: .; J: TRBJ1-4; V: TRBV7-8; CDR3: CASSVGQTVGNEKLFF; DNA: TGTGCCAGCAGCGTAGGACAGACAGTCGGTAATGAAAAACTGTTTTTT
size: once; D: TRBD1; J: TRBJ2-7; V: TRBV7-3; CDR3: CASSLRPGQTYEQYF; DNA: TGTGCCAGCAGCTTACGGCCGGGACAGACCTACGAGCAGTACTTC
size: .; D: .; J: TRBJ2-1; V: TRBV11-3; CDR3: CASSLDPGVEQFF; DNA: TGTGCCAGCAGCTTAGATCCAGGCGTTGAGCAGTTCTTC
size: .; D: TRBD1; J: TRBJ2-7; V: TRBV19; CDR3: CASSPVSGQGNYEQYF; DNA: TGTGCCAGTAGTCCAGTTTCGGGACAGGGTAATTACGAGCAGTACTTC
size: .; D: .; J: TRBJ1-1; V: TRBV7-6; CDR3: CASRRAMNTEAFF; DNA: TGTGCCAGCCGGAGGGCCATGAACACTGAAGCTTTCTTT
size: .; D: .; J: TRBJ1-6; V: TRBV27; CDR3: CASSLIVQMNNSPLHF; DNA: TGTGCCAGCAGTTTAATTGTCCAGATGAATAATTCACCCCTCCACTTT
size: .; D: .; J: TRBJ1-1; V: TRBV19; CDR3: CASSIEAVGGSTEAFF; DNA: TGTGCCAGTAGTATAGAAGCGGTGGGAGGAAGCACTGAAGCTTTCTTT
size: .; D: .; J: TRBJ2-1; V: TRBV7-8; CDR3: CASSFRTGSYNEQFF; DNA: TGTGCCAGCAGTTTTCGGACGGGATCTTACAATGAGCAGTTCTTC
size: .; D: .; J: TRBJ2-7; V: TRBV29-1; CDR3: CSVEADSYEQYF; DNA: TGCAGCGTTGAAGCCGACTCCTACGAGCAGTACTTC
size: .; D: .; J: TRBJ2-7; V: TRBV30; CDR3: CAWTYGGAQYEQYF; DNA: TGTGCCTGGACCTACGGCGGGGCTCAGTACGAGCAGTACTTC
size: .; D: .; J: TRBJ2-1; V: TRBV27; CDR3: CASSSLLDEQFF; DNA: TGTGCCAGCAGTTCTCTGTTGGATGAGCAGTTCTTC
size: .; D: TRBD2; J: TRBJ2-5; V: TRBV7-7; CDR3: CASSLGGRRGNQETQYF; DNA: TGTGCCAGCAGCTTAGGGGGTCGGCGGGGGAACCAAGAGACCCAGTACTTC
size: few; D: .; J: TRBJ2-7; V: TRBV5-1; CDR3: CASSPLWGSSYEQYF; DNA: TGCGCCAGCAGCCCACTTTGGGGGAGCTCCTACGAGCAGTACTTC
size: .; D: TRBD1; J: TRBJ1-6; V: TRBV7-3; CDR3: CASSLNPGQGASPLHF; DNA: TGTGCCAGCAGCTTAAACCCGGGACAGGGGGCTTCACCCCTCCACTTT
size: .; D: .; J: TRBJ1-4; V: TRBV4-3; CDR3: CASSQDGGPGEKLFF; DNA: TGCGCCAGCAGCCAAGATGGGGGGCCGGGAGAAAAACTGTTTTTT
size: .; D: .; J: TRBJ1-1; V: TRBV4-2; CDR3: CASSQDTGSTEAFF; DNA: TGTGCCAGCAGCCAAGACACAGGCAGCACTGAAGCTTTCTTT
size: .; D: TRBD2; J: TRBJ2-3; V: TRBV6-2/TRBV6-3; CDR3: CASSWGTTTDTQYF; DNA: TGTGCCAGCAGCTGGGGGACTACCACAGATACGCAGTATTTT
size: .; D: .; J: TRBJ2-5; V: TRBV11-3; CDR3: CASSLGRMGRETQYF; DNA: TGTGCCAGCAGCTTAGGACGTATGGGCAGAGAGACCCAGTACTTC
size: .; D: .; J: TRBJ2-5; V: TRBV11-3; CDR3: CASSRSGGIEETQYF; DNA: TGTGCCAGCAGCCGCAGTGGTGGTATCGAAGAGACCCAGTACTTC
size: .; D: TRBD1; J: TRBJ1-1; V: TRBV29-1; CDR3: CSVDRTGTNTEAFF; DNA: TGCAGCGTTGACCGGACAGGAACAAACACTGAAGCTTTCTTT
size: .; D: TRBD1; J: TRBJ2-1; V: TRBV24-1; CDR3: CATSDPYRGHNEQFF; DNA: TGTGCCACCAGTGACCCCTACAGGGGGCACAATGAGCAGTTCTTC
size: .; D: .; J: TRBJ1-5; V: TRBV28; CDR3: CASSGGRGDQPQHF; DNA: TGTGCCAGCAGCGGCGGGAGAGGGGATCAGCCCCAGCATTTT
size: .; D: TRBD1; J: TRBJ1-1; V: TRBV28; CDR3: CASHRQGAFEAFF; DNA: TGTGCCAGCCACCGGCAGGGGGCTTTTGAAGCTTTCTTT
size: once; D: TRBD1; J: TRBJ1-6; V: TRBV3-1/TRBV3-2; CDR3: CASSQADRDRDNSPLHF; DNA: TGTGCCAGCAGCCAAGCCGATCGGGACAGGGATAATTCACCCCTCCACTTT
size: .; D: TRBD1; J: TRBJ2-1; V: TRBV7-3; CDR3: CASSPTGGNSYNEQFF; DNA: TGTGCCAGCAGCCCGACAGGGGGCAACTCCTACAATGAGCAGTTCTTC
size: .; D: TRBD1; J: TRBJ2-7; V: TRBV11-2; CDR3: CASSLDRGNEQYF; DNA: TGTGCCAGCAGCTTGGACAGGGGCAACGAGCAGTACTTC
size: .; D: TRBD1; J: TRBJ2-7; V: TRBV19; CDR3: CASRPTGGIFRDEQYF; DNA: TGTGCCAGTAGGCCGACAGGGGGCATATTTCGAGACGAGCAGTACTTC
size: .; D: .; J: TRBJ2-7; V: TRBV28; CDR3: CATTKGPTSYEQYF; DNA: TGTGCCACCACTAAGGGACCTACCTCCTACGAGCAGTACTTC
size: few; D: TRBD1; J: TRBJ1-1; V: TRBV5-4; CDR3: CASSLGRGLEAFF; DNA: TGTGCCAGCAGCTTGGGCAGGGGGCTTGAAGCTTTCTTT
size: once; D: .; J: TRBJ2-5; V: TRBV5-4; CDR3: CASSLGGYGTVETQYF; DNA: TGTGCCAGCAGCTTGGGCGGTTACGGGACGGTTGAGACCCAGTACTTC
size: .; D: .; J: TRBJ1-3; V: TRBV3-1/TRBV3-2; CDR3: CASSQGDATGNTIYF; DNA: TGTGCCAGCAGCCAAGGTGATGCGACTGGAAACACCATATATTTT
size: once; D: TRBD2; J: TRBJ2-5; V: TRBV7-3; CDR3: CASSQGLSGTQYF; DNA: TGTGCCAGCAGCCAGGGACTATCAGGGACCCAGTACTTC
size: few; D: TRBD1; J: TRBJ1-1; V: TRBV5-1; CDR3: CASRRQGARNTEAFF; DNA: TGCGCCAGCCGAAGGCAGGGGGCGAGGAACACTGAAGCTTTCTTT
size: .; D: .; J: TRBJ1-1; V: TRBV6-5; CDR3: CASRRGPNTEAFF; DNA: TGTGCCAGCAGGCGGGGGCCGAACACTGAAGCTTTCTTT
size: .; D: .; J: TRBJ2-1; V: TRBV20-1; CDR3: CSASPRVGEQFF; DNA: TGCAGTGCTAGTCCCAGGGTCGGTGAGCAGTTCTTC
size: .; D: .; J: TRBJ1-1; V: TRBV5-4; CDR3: CASSLFTKNTEAFF; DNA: TGTGCCAGCAGCTTGTTCACGAAGAACACTGAAGCTTTCTTT
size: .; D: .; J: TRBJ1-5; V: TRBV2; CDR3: CASRAPTGQGSNQPQHF; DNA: TGTGCCAGCAGGGCCCCTACCGGGCAGGGTAGCAATCAGCCCCAGCATTTT
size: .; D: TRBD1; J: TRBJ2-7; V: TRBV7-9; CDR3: CASSPWTGGGYEQYF; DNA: TGTGCCAGCAGCCCCTGGACAGGGGGTGGGTACGAGCAGTACTTC
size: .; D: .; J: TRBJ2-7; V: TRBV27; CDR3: CASSLFGGRGEQYF; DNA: TGTGCCAGCAGTTTATTCGGGGGAAGGGGCGAGCAGTACTTC
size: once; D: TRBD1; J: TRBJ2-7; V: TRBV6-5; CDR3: CASSNRGSYEQYF; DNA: TGTGCCAGCAGTAACAGGGGGAGCTACGAGCAGTACTTC
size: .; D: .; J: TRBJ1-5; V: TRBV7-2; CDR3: CASSQGLGGSQPQHF; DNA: TGTGCCAGCAGCCAGGGCCTAGGGGGTAGTCAGCCCCAGCATTTT
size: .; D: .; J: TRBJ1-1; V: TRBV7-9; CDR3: CASSIGQSNTEAFF; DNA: TGTGCCAGCAGTATTGGACAGTCGAACACTGAAGCTTTCTTT
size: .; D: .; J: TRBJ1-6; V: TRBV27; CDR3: CASSRGVYDNSPLHF; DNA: TGTGCCAGCAGTAGGGGGGTGTACGACAATTCACCCCTCCACTTT
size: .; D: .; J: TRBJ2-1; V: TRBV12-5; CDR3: CASGSRNEQFF; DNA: TGTGCTAGTGGTTCGAGGAATGAGCAGTTCTTC
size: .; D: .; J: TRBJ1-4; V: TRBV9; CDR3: CASSPRDRYNEKLFF; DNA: TGTGCCAGCAGCCCGCGTGACAGGTATAACGAAAAACTGTTTTTT
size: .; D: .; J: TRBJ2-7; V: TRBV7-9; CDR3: CASSSGRITEQYF; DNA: TGTGCCAGCAGCTCCGGAAGAATTACTGAGCAGTACTTC
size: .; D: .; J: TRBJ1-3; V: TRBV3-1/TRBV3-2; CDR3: CASSQKGGVGNTIYF; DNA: TGTGCCAGCAGCCAAAAAGGAGGTGTCGGAAACACCATATATTTT
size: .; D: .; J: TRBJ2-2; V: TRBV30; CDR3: CAWSVQNTGELFF; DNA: TGTGCCTGGAGTGTACAGAACACCGGGGAGCTGTTTTTT
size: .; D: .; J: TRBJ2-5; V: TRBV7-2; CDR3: CASSFLRGQETQYF; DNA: TGTGCCAGCAGCTTTCTCCGGGGCCAAGAGACCCAGTACTTC